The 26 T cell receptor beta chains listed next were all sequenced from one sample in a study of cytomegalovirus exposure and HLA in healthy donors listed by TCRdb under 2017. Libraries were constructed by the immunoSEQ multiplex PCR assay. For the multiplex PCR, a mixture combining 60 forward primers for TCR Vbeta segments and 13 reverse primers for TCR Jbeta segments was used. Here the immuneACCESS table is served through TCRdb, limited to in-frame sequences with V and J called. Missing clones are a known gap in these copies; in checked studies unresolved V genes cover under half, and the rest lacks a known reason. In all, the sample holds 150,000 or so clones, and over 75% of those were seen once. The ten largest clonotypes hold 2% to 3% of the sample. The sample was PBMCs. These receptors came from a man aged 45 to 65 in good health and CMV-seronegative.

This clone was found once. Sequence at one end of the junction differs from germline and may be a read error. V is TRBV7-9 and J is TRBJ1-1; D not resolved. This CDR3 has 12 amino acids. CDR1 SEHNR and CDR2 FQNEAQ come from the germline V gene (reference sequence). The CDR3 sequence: CSSSSAGGEAFF. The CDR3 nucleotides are TGTTCCAGCAGCTCCGCCGGCGGTGAAGCTTTCTTT.

The CDR3 bases are TGTGCCAGCAGCTTAGTTCAGGATCAGCCCCAGCATTTT. As protein: CASSLVQDQPQHF. V and J are TRBV7-2 and TRBJ1-5; D is unresolved. V lost 1 base, J lost 5 bases, and 6 bases lay in between. The CDR3 is made up of 13 amino acids. CDR1 SGHTA and CDR2 FQGNSA come from the germline V gene.

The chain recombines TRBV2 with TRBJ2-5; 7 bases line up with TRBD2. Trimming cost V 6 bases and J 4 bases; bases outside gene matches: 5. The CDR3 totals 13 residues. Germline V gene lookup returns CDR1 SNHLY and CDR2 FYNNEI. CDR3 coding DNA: TGTGCCAGCAGGCGAAGGGAGGGAGAGACCCAGTACTTC. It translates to CASRRREGETQYF.

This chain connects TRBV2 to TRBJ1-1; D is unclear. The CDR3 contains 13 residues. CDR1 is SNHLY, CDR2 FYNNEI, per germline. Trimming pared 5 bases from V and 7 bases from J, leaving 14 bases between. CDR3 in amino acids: CASSIIAGNEAFF. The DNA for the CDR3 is TGTGCCAGCAGTATAATAGCGGGCAATGAAGCTTTCTTT.

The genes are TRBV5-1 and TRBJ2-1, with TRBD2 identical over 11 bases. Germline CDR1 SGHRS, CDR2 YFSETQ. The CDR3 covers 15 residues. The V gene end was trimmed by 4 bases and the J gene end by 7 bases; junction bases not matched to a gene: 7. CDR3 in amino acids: CASSESSGRGNEQFF. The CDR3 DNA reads TGCGCCAGCAGCGAGAGTAGCGGGAGGGGAAATGAGCAGTTCTTC.

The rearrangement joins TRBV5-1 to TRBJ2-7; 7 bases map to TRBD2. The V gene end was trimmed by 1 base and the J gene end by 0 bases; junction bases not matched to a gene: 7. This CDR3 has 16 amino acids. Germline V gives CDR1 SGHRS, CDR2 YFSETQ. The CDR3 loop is CASSLNPSGSSYEQYF. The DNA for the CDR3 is TGCGCCAGCAGCTTGAACCCTAGCGGTAGCTCCTACGAGCAGTACTTC.

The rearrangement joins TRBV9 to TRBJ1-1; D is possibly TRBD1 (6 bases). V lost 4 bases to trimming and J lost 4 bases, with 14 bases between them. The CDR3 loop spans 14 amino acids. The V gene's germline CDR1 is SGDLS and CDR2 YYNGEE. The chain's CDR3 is CASSPRQGITEAFF. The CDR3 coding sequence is TGTGCCAGCAGCCCAAGGCAGGGGATCACTGAAGCTTTCTTT. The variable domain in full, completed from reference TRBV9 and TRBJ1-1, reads DSGVTQTPKHLITATGQRVTLRCSPRSGDLSVYWYQQSLDQGLQFLIQYYNGEERAKGNILERFSAQQFPDLHSELNLSSLELGDSALYFCASSPRQGITEAFFGQGTRLTVV.

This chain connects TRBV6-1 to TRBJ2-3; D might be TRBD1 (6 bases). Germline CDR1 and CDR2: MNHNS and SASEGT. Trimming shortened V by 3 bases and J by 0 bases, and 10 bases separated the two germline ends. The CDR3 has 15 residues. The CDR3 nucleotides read TGTGCCAGCAGTGATAGGGGGATGAGCACAGATACGCAGTATTTT. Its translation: CASSDRGMSTDTQYF.

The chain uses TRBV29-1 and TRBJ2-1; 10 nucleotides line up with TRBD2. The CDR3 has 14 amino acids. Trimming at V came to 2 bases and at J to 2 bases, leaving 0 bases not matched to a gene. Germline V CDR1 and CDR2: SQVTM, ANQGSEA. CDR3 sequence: CSVESGGAYNEQFF. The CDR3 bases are TGCAGCGTTGAAAGCGGGGGGGCCTACAATGAGCAGTTCTTC.

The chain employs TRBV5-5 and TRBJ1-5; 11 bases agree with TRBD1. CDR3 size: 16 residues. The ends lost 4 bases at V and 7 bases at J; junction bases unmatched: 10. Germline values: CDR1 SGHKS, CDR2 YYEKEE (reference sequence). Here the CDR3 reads CASSVFPGTGGQPQHF. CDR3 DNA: TGTGCCAGCAGCGTGTTCCCCGGGACAGGGGGACAGCCCCAGCATTTT.

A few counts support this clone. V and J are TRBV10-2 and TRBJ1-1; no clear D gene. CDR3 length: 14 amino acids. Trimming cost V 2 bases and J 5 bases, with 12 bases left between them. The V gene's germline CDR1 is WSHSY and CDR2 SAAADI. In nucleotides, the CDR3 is TGCGCCAGCAGTGAGATAAGTATGAGGACTGAAGCTTTCTTT. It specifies CASSEISMRTEAFF.

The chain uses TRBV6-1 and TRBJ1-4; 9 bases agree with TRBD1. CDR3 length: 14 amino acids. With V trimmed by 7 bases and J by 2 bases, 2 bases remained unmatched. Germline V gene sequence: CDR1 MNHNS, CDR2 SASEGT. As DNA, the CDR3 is TGTGCCAGCATGGGGACAGGGACTAATGAAAAACTGTTTTTT. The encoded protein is CASMGTGTNEKLFF.

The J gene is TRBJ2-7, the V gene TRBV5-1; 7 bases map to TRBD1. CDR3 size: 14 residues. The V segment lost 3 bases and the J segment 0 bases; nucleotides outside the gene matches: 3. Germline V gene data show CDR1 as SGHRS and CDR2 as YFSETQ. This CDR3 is CASSSTGFSYEQYF. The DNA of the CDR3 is TGCGCCAGCAGCTCGACAGGGTTCTCCTACGAGCAGTACTTC.

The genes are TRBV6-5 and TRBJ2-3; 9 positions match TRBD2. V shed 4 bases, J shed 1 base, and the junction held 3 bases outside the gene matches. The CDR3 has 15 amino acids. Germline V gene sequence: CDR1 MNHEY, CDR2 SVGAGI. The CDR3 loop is CASSSLAGGTDTQYF. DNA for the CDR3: TGTGCCAGCAGTTCTTTAGCGGGGGGCACAGATACGCAGTATTTT.

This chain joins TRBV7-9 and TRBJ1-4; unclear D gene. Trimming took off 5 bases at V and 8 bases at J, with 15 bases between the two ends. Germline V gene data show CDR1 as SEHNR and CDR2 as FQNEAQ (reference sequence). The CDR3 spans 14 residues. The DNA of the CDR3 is TGTGCCAGCAGCCAATCCGGAGCTGGAGAAAAACTGTTTTTT. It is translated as CASSQSGAGEKLFF.

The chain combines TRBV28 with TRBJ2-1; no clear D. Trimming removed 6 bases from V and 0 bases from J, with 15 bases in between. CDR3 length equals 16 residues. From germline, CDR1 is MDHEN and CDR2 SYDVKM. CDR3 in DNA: TGTGCCAGCAGAACCTCGAGTATCGGCTCCTACAATGAGCAGTTCTTC. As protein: CASRTSSIGSYNEQFF.

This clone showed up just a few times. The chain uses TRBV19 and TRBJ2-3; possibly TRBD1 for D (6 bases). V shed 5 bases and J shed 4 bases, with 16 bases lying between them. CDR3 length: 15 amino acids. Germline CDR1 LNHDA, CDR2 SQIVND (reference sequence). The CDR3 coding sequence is TGTGCCAGTAGTCCGTTTACAGGGCAGTCAGATACGCAGTATTTT. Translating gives CASSPFTGQSDTQYF.

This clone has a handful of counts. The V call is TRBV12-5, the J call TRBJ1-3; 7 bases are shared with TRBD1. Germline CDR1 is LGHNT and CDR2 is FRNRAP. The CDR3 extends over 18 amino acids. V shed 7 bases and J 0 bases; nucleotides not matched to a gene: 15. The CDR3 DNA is TGTGCTAGTGCCCACGCGGGACAGACTACAAGCTCTGGAAACACCATATATTTT. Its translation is CASAHAGQTTSSGNTIYF.

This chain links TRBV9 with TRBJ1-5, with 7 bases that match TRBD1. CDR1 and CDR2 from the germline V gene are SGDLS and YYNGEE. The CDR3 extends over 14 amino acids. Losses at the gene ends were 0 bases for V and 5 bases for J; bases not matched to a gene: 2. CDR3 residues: CASSVGQGYQPQHF. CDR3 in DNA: TGTGCCAGCAGCGTAGGACAGGGCTATCAGCCCCAGCATTTT. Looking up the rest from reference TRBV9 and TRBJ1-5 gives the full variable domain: DSGVTQTPKHLITATGQRVTLRCSPRSGDLSVYWYQQSLDQGLQFLIQYYNGEERAKGNILERFSAQQFPDLHSELNLSSLELGDSALYFCASSVGQGYQPQHFGDGTRLSIL.

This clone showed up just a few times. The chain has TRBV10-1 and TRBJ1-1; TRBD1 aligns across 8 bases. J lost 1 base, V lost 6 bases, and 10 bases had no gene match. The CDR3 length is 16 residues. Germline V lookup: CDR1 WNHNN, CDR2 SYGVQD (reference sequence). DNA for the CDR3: TGCGCCAGCAGAGGGACAGGAATAGAGGGGAACACTGAAGCTTTCTTT. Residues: CASRGTGIEGNTEAFF.

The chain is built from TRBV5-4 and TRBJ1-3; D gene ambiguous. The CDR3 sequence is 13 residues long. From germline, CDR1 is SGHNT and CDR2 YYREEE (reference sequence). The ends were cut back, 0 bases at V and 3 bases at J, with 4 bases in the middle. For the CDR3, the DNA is TGTGCCAGCAGCTTGGCAGGTGGAAACACCATATATTTT. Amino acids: CASSLAGGNTIYF.

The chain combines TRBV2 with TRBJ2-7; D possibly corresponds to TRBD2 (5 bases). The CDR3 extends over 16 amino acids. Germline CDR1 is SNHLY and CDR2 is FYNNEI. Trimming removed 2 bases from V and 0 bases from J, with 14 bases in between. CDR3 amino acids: CASSETSGSFSYEQYF. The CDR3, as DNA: TGTGCCAGCAGTGAAACGTCGGGGTCCTTCTCCTACGAGCAGTACTTC.

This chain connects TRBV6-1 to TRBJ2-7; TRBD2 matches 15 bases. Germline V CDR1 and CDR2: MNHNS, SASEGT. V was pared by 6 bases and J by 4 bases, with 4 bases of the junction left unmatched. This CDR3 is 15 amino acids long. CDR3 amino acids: CASSAGLAGGYEQYF. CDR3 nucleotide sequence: TGTGCCAGCAGCGCGGGACTAGCGGGGGGTTACGAGCAGTACTTC.

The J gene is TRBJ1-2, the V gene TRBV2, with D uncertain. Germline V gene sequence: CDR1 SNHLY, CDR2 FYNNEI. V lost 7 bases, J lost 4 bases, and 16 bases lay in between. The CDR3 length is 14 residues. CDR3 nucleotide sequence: TGTGCCAGCATAAGTGGGCGAAGATTCTATGGCTACACCTTC. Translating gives CASISGRRFYGYTF.

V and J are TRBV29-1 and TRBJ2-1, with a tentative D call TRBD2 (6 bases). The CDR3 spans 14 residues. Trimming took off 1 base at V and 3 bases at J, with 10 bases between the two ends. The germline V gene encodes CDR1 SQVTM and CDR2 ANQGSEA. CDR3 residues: CSVEGAGLYNEQFF. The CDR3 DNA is TGCAGCGTTGAAGGAGCGGGCCTCTACAATGAGCAGTTCTTC.

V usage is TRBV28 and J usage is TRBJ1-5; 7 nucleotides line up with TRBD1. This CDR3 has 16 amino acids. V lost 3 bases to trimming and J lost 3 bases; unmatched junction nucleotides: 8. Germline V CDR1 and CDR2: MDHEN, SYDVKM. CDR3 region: CASSFDTGQNNQPQHF. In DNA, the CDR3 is TGTGCCAGCAGTTTTGACACGGGACAGAACAATCAGCCCCAGCATTTT.